These T cell receptor beta chains were read from a single sample in a study of T-cell reconstitution after alpha-beta-depleted transplantation in children. A single record per CDR3 protein comes from TCRdb applying MiXCR to the PCR reads. The table lists around 530,000 distinct CDR3 sequences, over 25% of them singletons. The sequencing used PBMCs from the stem cell graft donor, collected from the stem cell graft. All receptors derive from a human donor who donated a stem cell graft to a child with aplastic anemia. Both conserved end residues are part of each CDR3. D genes are given only for firm matches. Clone size appears in some rows only: once, few, many, or a class for an expanded clone.

clone_size: NA
j_call: TRBJ1-5
d_call: TRBD1
v_call: TRBV20-1
cdr3_nt: TGCAGTGCAGGGGGGCAGGGGGTAAATCAGCCCCAGCATTTT
cdr3_aa: CSAGGQGVNQPQHF

clone_size: NA
j_call: TRBJ2-1
d_call: TRBD2
v_call: TRBV5-1
cdr3_nt: TGCGCCAGCAGCTTGGCGACTAGCGGGAGACTGGGCAATGAGCAGTTCTTC
cdr3_aa: CASSLATSGRLGNEQFF

clone_size: NA
j_call: TRBJ2-7
d_call: TRBD2
v_call: TRBV11-2
cdr3_nt: TGTGCCAGCAGCTCGGTGCCAGAAGTAGCGGGGCACATAAGTAACGAGCAGTACTTC
cdr3_aa: CASSSVPEVAGHISNEQYF

clone_size: NA
j_call: TRBJ2-7
d_call: TRBD2
v_call: TRBV10-3
cdr3_nt: TGTGCCATCAGTGAGTCTGGGAGGGACCTCTCCTACGAGCAGTACTTC
cdr3_aa: CAISESGRDLSYEQYF

clone_size: NA
j_call: TRBJ2-1
d_call: NA
v_call: TRBV11-2
cdr3_nt: TGTGCCAGCAGCCTAAGGGGTCCCTCCTACAATGAGCAGTTCTTC
cdr3_aa: CASSLRGPSYNEQFF

clone_size: NA
j_call: TRBJ2-1
d_call: TRBD2
v_call: TRBV15
cdr3_nt: TGTGCCACCAGCAGAGAGCTAGCGGTTAACAATGAGCAGTTCTTC
cdr3_aa: CATSRELAVNNEQFF

clone_size: few
j_call: TRBJ2-6
d_call: NA
v_call: TRBV27
cdr3_nt: TGTGCCAGCAGTTTATTGGGATCTGGGGCCAACGTCCTGACTTTC
cdr3_aa: CASSLLGSGANVLTF

clone_size: NA
j_call: TRBJ2-1
d_call: TRBD2
v_call: TRBV20-1
cdr3_nt: TGCAGTGCTCTCAAAACTAGCGGGAGCTCCTACAATGAGCAGTTCTTC
cdr3_aa: CSALKTSGSSYNEQFF

clone_size: NA
j_call: TRBJ2-5
d_call: TRBD1
v_call: TRBV20-1
cdr3_nt: TGCAGTGCCCTTCCTCGAACAGGGGTGAAGACCCAGTACTTC
cdr3_aa: CSALPRTGVKTQYF

clone_size: NA
j_call: TRBJ2-7
d_call: TRBD1
v_call: TRBV25-1
cdr3_nt: TGTGCCAGCGGGGACAGGGGCTCCTACGAGCAGTACTTC
cdr3_aa: CASGDRGSYEQYF

clone_size: NA
j_call: TRBJ2-5
d_call: TRBD2
v_call: TRBV12-3/TRBV12-4
cdr3_nt: TGTGCCAGCAGTTTGACAGCGGGAGGGCCAGAGACCCAGTACTTC
cdr3_aa: CASSLTAGGPETQYF

clone_size: NA
j_call: TRBJ2-3
d_call: TRBD2
v_call: TRBV2
cdr3_nt: TGTGCCAGCAGGCTAGCGGGAGGTGGTGGCACAGATACGCAGTATTTT
cdr3_aa: CASRLAGGGGTDTQYF

clone_size: NA
j_call: TRBJ2-1
d_call: NA
v_call: TRBV7-2
cdr3_nt: TGTGCCAGCAGCTTTCGAGGGGATGAGCAGTTCTTC
cdr3_aa: CASSFRGDEQFF

clone_size: NA
j_call: TRBJ2-6
d_call: NA
v_call: TRBV18
cdr3_nt: TGTGCCAGCTCACCAAACCTCTCTGGGGCCAACGTCCTGACTTTC
cdr3_aa: CASSPNLSGANVLTF

clone_size: few
j_call: TRBJ1-1
d_call: NA
v_call: TRBV29-1
cdr3_nt: TGCAGCGTCCGAGGCCTAAATATGAACACTGAAGCTTTCTTT
cdr3_aa: CSVRGLNMNTEAFF

clone_size: NA
j_call: TRBJ2-5
d_call: NA
v_call: TRBV27
cdr3_nt: TGTGCCAGCAGTGAGGACAGCCGCGGGACCCAGTACTTC
cdr3_aa: CASSEDSRGTQYF

clone_size: many
j_call: TRBJ1-1
d_call: NA
v_call: TRBV29-1
cdr3_nt: TGCAGCGTCGGAGAGAACACTGAAGCTTTCTTT
cdr3_aa: CSVGENTEAFF

clone_size: NA
j_call: TRBJ2-1
d_call: TRBD2
v_call: TRBV4-2
cdr3_nt: TGTGCCAGCAGCCAAGTCCCCACTAGCGGGAGAGGCAATGAGCAGTTCTTC
cdr3_aa: CASSQVPTSGRGNEQFF

clone_size: NA
j_call: TRBJ2-3
d_call: NA
v_call: TRBV12-3/TRBV12-4
cdr3_nt: TGTGCCAGCAGTTTACAGTCGAGGGTCGGGGATACGCAGTATTTT
cdr3_aa: CASSLQSRVGDTQYF

clone_size: NA
j_call: TRBJ1-1
d_call: TRBD1
v_call: TRBV7-9
cdr3_nt: TGTGCCAGCAGCTTAGGGGTGGGACAGGGGGCGCGGACTGAAGCTTTCTTT
cdr3_aa: CASSLGVGQGARTEAFF

clone_size: NA
j_call: TRBJ1-1
d_call: NA
v_call: TRBV29-1
cdr3_nt: TGCAGCGTTGAAGAGGCGAGGGGCACTGAAGCTTTCTTT
cdr3_aa: CSVEEARGTEAFF

clone_size: few
j_call: TRBJ1-4
d_call: NA
v_call: TRBV6-1
cdr3_nt: TGTGCCAGCAGAACTACCCCCGGTGCAACTAATGAAAAACTGTTTTTT
cdr3_aa: CASRTTPGATNEKLFF

clone_size: NA
j_call: TRBJ1-5
d_call: NA
v_call: TRBV15
cdr3_nt: TGTGCCACCAGCAGAGATCTACAGGGCAATCAGCCCCAGCATTTT
cdr3_aa: CATSRDLQGNQPQHF

clone_size: few
j_call: TRBJ2-1
d_call: NA
v_call: TRBV5-6
cdr3_nt: TGTGCCAGCAGTCATGCCGGGACCCCGTCCGCTGGGCAGTTCTTC
cdr3_aa: CASSHAGTPSAGQFF

clone_size: NA
j_call: TRBJ2-7
d_call: NA
v_call: TRBV15
cdr3_nt: TGTGCCACCAGCAGAGAAAGGGTCCGGGGGGAGCAGTACTTC
cdr3_aa: CATSRERVRGEQYF

clone_size: NA
j_call: TRBJ1-6
d_call: NA
v_call: TRBV30
cdr3_nt: TGTGCCTGGACAGCTTCTATTAATTCACCCCTCCACTTT
cdr3_aa: CAWTASINSPLHF

clone_size: NA
j_call: TRBJ1-5
d_call: NA
v_call: TRBV7-8
cdr3_nt: TGTGCCAGCAGCGAAATGGAAATGACGGGGGGACCCTATCAGCCCCAGCATTTT
cdr3_aa: CASSEMEMTGGPYQPQHF